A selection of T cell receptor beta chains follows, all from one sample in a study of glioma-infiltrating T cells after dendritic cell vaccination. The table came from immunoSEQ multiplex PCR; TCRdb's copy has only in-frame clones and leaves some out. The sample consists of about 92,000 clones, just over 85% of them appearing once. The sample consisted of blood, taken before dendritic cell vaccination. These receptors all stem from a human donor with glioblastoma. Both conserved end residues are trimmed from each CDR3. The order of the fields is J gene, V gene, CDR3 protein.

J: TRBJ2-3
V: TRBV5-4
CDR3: ASSLAQQAFTDTQY

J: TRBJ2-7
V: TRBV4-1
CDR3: ASSHRSEQY

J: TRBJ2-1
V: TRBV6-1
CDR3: ASGRDRLNEQF

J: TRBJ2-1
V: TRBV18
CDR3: ASSPGRDYSSYNEQF

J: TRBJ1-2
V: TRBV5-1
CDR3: ASSPSAQGGYGYT

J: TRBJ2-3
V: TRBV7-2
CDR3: ATPGSTDTQY

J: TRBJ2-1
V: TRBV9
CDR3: ASSAEQGWNEQF

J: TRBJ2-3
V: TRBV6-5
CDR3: ASSRGSTDTQY

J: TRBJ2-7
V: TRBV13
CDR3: ASSYSDFSYEQY

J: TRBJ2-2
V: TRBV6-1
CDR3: ASSKIPGSGELF

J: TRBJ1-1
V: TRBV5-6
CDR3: ASSLLGRRANTEAF

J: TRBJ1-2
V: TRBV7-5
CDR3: VRRGSGGPDINYGYT

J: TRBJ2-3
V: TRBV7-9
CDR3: ASRGGAGGLDTQY

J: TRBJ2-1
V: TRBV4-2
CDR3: ASSVGLGGNEQF

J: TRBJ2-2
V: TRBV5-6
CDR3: ASSPIVNRGPNTGELF

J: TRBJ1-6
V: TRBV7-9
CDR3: ASSSEQDYSPLH

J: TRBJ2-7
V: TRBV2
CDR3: ASSVGTGEAYEQY

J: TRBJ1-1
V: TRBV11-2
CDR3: ASSPRVNTEAF

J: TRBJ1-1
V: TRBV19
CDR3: ASSERGQGATEAF

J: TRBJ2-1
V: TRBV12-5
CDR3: ASGWTLQGALSYNEQF

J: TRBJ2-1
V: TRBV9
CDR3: ASSVEAGGEQF

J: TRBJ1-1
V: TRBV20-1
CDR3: SARGVGEAF

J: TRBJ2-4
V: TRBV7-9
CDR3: ASSSTDRDLAKNIQY

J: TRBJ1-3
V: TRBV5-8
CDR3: ASSLGDRSSGNTIY

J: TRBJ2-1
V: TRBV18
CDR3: ASSPTGSYNEQF

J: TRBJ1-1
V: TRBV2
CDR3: ASGGINTEAF

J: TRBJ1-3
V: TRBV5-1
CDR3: ASSFVPGLGNTIY

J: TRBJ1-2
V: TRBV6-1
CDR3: ASNDGQGATWGYGYT

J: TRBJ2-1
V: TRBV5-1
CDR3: ASSLLPTSGGQSSYNEQF

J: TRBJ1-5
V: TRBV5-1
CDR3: ASSLEPYSNQPQH

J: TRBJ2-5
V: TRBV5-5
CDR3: ASSLYSEYEEQY

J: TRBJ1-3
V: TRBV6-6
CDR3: ASSFDSSGNTIY

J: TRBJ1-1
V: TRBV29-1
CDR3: SVDRVTEAF

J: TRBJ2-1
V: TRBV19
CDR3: ATKSGGAYNEQF

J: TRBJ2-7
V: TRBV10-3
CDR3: AISAVGTSGGPLYEQY

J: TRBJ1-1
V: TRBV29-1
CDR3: SVVQGVSTEAF

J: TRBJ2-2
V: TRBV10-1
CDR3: ATMGQGETGELF

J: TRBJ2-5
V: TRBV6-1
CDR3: ASNNRDQETQY

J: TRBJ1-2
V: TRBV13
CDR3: ASSEDRDIHANYGYT

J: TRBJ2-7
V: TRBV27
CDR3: ASSPRTGTYEQY

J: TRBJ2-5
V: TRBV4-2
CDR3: ASSLPSDGTTEETQY

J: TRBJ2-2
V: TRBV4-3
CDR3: ASSQEDRVAGELF

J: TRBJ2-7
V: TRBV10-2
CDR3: ASRPIQQVNYEQY

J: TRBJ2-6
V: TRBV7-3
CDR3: ASSSPRGSGANVLT

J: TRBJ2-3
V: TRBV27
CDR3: ASTVTATTDTQY

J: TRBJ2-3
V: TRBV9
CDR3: ASSVEGTWDTQY

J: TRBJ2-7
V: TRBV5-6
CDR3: ASSSPTGTYEQY

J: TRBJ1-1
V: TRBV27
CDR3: ASSLSVAGGEGTEAF

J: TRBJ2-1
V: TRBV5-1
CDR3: ASSLGKTGDNEQF

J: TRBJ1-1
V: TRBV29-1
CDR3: SAIKTDTEAF

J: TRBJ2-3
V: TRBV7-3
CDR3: ASSPGTGITSTDTQY

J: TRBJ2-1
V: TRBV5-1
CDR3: ASTLRQGSSYNEQF

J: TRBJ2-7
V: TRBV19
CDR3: ASSAQGLAGTAYEQY

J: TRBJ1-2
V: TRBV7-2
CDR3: ASSSYGGYT

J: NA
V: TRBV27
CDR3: ASSFLVRERVYEQY

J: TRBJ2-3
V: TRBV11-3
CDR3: ASSSGRGDTDTQY

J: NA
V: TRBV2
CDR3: ASRHQDRGTYEQY

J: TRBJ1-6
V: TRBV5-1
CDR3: ASSLYTGDSPLH

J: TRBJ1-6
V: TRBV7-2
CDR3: ASSLEGAYSSYNSPLH